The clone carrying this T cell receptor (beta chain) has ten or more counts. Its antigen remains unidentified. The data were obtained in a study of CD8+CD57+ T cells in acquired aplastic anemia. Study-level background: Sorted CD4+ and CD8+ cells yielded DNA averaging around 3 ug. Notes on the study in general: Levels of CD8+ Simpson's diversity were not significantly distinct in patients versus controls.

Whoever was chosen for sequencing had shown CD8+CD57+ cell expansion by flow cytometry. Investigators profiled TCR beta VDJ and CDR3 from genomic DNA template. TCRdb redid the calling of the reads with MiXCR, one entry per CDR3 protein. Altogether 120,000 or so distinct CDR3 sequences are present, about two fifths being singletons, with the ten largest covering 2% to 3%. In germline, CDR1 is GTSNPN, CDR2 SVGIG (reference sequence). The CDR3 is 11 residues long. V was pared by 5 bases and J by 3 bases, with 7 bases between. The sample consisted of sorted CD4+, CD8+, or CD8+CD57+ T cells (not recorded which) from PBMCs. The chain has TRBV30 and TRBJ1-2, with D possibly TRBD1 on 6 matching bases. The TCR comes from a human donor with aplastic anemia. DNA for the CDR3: TGTGCCTGGCGGACAGACTATGGCTACACCTTC. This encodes CAWRTDYGYTF.